This TCR beta chain was sequenced during a study of blood T cells in healthy people across ages. This clonotype came up many times. Primers used in a second PCR of about 6 to 11 cycles were a sample-barcoded 5' primer and a J-beta primer mix. In TCRdb, the 5' RACE reads were re-called with MiXCR into one record per CDR3 protein. The data show 800,000 to 950,000 distinct CDR3 sequences, with under 50% seen just once and under 15% held by the top ten. The germline gives CDR1 LGHNA, CDR2 YSLEER. Trimming took 0 bases from V and 0 from J, leaving 6 bases between them. This CDR3 has 15 residues. This chain uses TRBV4-3 with TRBJ2-1, with D perhaps assigned TRBD1 or TRBD2 (5 bases each). Sequencing input: blood. This TCR was recovered from a man in his thirties or forties in good health. The CDR3 sequence is CASSQDGTSYNEQFF. The CDR3 DNA reads as TGCGCCAGCAGCCAAGATGGGACCTCCTACAATGAGCAGTTCTTC.